These 9 T cell receptor beta chains were sequenced from one sample in a study of CD8 T cells in Susac syndrome. The RNA, about 0.5 to 1 ug, was put through reverse transcription using random hexamers. MiXCR, run by TCRdb on the immunoSEQ multiplex PCR reads, gives a single entry per CDR3 protein. The profile shows some 150,000 distinct CDR3 sequences, about 95% of them singletons. The specimen sequenced was CD8+ T cells from PBMCs. These receptor sequences come from a human donor with multiple sclerosis.

This chain connects TRBV27 to TRBJ2-4; no firm D call. Germline loops: CDR1 MNHEY, CDR2 SMNVEV (reference sequence). Trimming removed 5 bases at V and 2 bases at J, with 13 bases between. The CDR3 covers 15 residues. The CDR3 region is CASSTTDGPKNIQYF. The DNA for the CDR3 is TGTGCCAGCAGTACGACGGACGGGCCCAAAAACATTCAGTACTTC.

This chain uses TRBV2 with TRBJ2-6; tentative D call: TRBD1 (6 bases). The V gene's germline CDR1 is SNHLY and CDR2 FYNNEI. Trimming left V 6 bases short and J 4 bases short, with 7 bases between. The CDR3 extends over 13 amino acids. For the CDR3, the DNA is TGTGCCAGCAGGGGACACGGGGCCAACGTCCTGACTTTC. The encoded protein is CASRGHGANVLTF. The full variable domain, its missing parts supplied by reference TRBV2 and TRBJ2-6, is EPEVTQTPSHQVTQMGQEVILRCVPISNHLYFYWYRQILGQKVEFLVSFYNNEISEKSEIFDDQFSVERPDGSNFTLKIRSTKLEDSAMYFCASRGHGANVLTFGAGSRLTVL.

The chain employs TRBV29-1 and TRBJ1-1, with D maybe TRBD1 (5 bases). Germline CDR1 SQVTM, CDR2 ANQGSEA. Trimming left V 2 bases short and J 4 bases short, with 11 bases between. This CDR3 region has 13 residues. CDR3 nucleotide sequence: TGCAGCGTTGAACGGGGGGGGGTCACTGAAGCTTTCTTT. It is translated as CSVERGGVTEAFF. Filled out from reference TRBV29-1 and TRBJ1-1, the complete variable domain reads SAVISQKPSRDICQRGTSLTIQCQVDSQVTMMFWYRQQPGQSLTLIATANQGSEATYESGFVIDKFPISRPNLTFSTLTVSNMSPEDSSIYLCSVERGGVTEAFFGQGTRLTVV.

The V gene is TRBV9, the J gene TRBJ1-2, with D unresolved. Germline CDR1 reads SGDLS; CDR2 reads YYNGEE. The CDR3 has 14 residues. Deletions cut 3 bases from V and 2 bases from J, with 11 bases between. DNA of the CDR3: TGTGCCAGCAGCGCACTTTTGGGGAACTATGGCTACACCTTC. This encodes CASSALLGNYGYTF. The full variable domain, with the rest looked up from reference TRBV9 and TRBJ1-2, is DSGVTQTPKHLITATGQRVTLRCSPRSGDLSVYWYQQSLDQGLQFLIQYYNGEERAKGNILERFSAQQFPDLHSELNLSSLELGDSALYFCASSALLGNYGYTFGSGTRLTVV.

The chain is built from TRBV7-9 and TRBJ1-5; tentatively, D is TRBD1 (6 bases). CDR3 length: 17 amino acids. Trimming cost V 5 bases and J 3 bases, with 20 bases left between them. CDR1 is SEHNR, CDR2 FQNEAQ, per germline (reference sequence). The CDR3 nucleotides are TGTGCCAGCAGCGCCGAGGTAGGGGGGGCTCCCAATCAGCCCCAGCATTTT. The encoded protein is CASSAEVGGAPNQPQHF.

The V and J genes are TRBV2 and TRBJ2-1, with TRBD2 as a possible D gene (7 bases). CDR1 is SNHLY and CDR2 is FYNNEI in the germline V gene. This CDR3 spans 11 amino acids. V dropped 8 bases and J dropped 7 bases, with 9 bases sitting between them. CDR3 amino acids: CASAGANEQFF. In nucleotides, the CDR3 is TGTGCCAGCGCGGGGGCTAATGAGCAGTTCTTC.

The chain carries TRBV12-3 or TRBV12-4 and TRBJ1-2, with D possibly TRBD1 on 6 matching bases. Trimming removed 6 bases at V and 2 bases at J, with 19 bases between. This CDR3 has 16 amino acids. The CDR3 spells CASSHPGGSQNYGYTF. CDR3 DNA: TGTGCCAGCAGCCACCCCGGGGGCAGTCAGAACTATGGCTACACCTTC.

This chain joins TRBV25-1 and TRBJ2-7; D might be TRBD1 (6 bases). Germline CDR1 reads MGHDK; CDR2 reads SYGVNS. The CDR3 loop spans 14 amino acids. V lost 5 bases, J lost 5 bases, and 16 bases lay in between. The CDR3 DNA sequence: TGTGCCAGCAGTCGATGGGGGACAAGCAACGAGCAGTACTTC. Residues: CASSRWGTSNEQYF.

J is TRBJ2-5 and V is TRBV7-6; D gene unclear. There are 12 residues in the CDR3. V lost 5 bases and J lost 7, with 11 bases in between. CDR1 and CDR2 (germline): SGHVS, FNYEAQ. The CDR3 DNA sequence: TGTGCCAGCAGCCCGGCCCCAGGGACCCAGTACTTC. Translation gives CASSPAPGTQYF.